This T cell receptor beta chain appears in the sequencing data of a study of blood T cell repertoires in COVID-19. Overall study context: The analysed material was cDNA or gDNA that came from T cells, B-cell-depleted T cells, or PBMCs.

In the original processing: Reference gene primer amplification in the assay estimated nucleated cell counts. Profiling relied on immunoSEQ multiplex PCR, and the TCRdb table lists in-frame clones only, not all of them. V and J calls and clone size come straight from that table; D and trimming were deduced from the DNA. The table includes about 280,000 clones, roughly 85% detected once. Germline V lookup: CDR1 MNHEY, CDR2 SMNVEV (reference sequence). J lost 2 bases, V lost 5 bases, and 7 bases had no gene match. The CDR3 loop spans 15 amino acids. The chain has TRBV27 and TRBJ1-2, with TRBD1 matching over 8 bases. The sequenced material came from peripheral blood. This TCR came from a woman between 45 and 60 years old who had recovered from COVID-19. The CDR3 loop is CASSRRQGANYGYTF. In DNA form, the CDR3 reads TGTGCCAGCAGTAGACGTCAGGGGGCAAACTATGGCTACACCTTC.